This T cell receptor (beta chain) was sequenced during a study of T-cell memory formation after mild COVID-19. Study details: Largely donor-specific sequence clusters came from a couple of donors. Study-level results: CD4/CD8 balance characterized clones contracting day 15 to 85, and CD4+ skew characterized later expanders. Pre-infection memory carried some responding clones, suggesting that cross-reactive memory joined. The study found contracting CD4+ clones mainly in CM and EM and contracting CD8+ clones in EMRA.

This clonotype was observed at least ten times. Its antigen is unidentified. Looked up from germline, CDR1 is SGHAT and CDR2 is FQNNGV. V was shortened by 1 base and J by 7 bases, with 13 bases between the two germline ends. The CDR3 runs 14 residues. TCRdb reprocessed the 5' RACE reads with MiXCR, giving one entry per CDR3 protein. Among about 110,000 distinct CDR3 sequences listed, about a sixth were seen once. Sequencing used PBMCs or a T cell subset sorted from them (not recorded which). V is TRBV11-2 and J is TRBJ1-2; TRBD1 might be the D (6 bases). This receptor was taken from a man between 18 and 35 years old who had mild COVID-19 (a few samples of this study predate the infection). Cell type and time point are not known. The CDR3 region is CASSLVPGDGGYTF. The CDR3 DNA follows: TGTGCCAGCAGCTTAGTCCCAGGGGATGGTGGCTACACCTTC.